This is a list of T cell receptor beta chains from one sample in a study of blood T cell repertoires in COVID-19. This table comes from immunoSEQ multiplex PCR, and its TCRdb copy is limited to in-frame clones, with some not included. In the table there are nearly 250,000 clones, roughly 85% of which are singletons. Sequences were obtained from PBMCs or T cells enriched from blood (not recorded which). The receptors shown here come from a woman aged 45-59 years with acute COVID-19. The CDR3 runs from the conserved cysteine through the conserved F or W. D genes are given only for firm matches. Some rows have no size entry. The others give once, few or many, or a class for an expanded clone.

abundance | d_gene | j_gene | v_gene | CDR3aa | CDR3nt
NA | TRBD1 | TRBJ1-1 | TRBV28 | CASRTGGYTEAFF | TGTGCCAGCAGGACAGGGGGGTACACTGAAGCTTTCTTT
NA | TRBD1 | TRBJ1-1 | TRBV9 | CASSVGTGLGKAFF | TGTGCCAGCAGCGTAGGGACAGGGCTAGGGAAAGCTTTCTTT
NA | NA | TRBJ2-4 | TRBV5-4 | CASSLWELGIQYF | TGTGCCAGCAGCTTGTGGGAGCTAGGGATTCAGTACTTC
NA | NA | TRBJ2-1 | TRBV10-2 | CATRRGTHEQFF | TGCGCCACCCGAAGGGGGACCCATGAGCAGTTCTTC
NA | NA | TRBJ1-1 | TRBV18 | CASSPGTGREAFF | TGTGCCAGCTCACCGGGAACAGGACGTGAAGCTTTCTTT
NA | TRBD1 | TRBJ1-6 | TRBV5-1 | CASSLEGLRTGSPLHF | TGCGCCAGCAGCTTGGAAGGCCTTCGGACAGGTTCACCCCTCCACTTT
NA | NA | TRBJ2-3 | TRBV19 | CACGTVDTQYF | TGTGCCTGCGGGACAGTGGATACGCAGTATTTT
few | TRBD1 | TRBJ1-4 | TRBV10-3 | CAISESITTGANEKLFF | TGTGCCATCAGTGAGTCGATAACTACAGGGGCTAATGAAAAACTGTTTTTT
NA | TRBD2 | TRBJ2-1 | TRBV9 | CASSFRTSGESYNEQFF | TGTGCCAGCAGCTTCCGGACTAGCGGGGAATCCTACAATGAGCAGTTCTTC
NA | NA | TRBJ1-2 | TRBV7-3 | CASSLIAGTNYGYTF | TGTGCCAGCAGCTTAATAGCGGGGACAAACTATGGCTACACCTTC
NA | NA | TRBJ1-1 | TRBV9 | CASSVGTAMNTEAFF | TGTGCCAGCAGCGTAGGGACAGCGATGAACACTGAAGCTTTCTTT
once | TRBD1 | TRBJ1-6 | TRBV18 | CASSPRQGGGSSPLHF | TGTGCCAGCTCACCACGACAGGGTGGCGGCAGTTCACCCCTCCACTTT
NA | NA | TRBJ2-1 | TRBV7-2 | CASSRQANEQFF | TGTGCCAGCAGCCGACAGGCAAATGAGCAGTTCTTC
NA | TRBD1 | TRBJ2-2 | TRBV6-4 | CASRQTDRGRPVNAGELFF | TGTGCCAGCAGGCAAACGGACAGGGGGAGGCCGGTGAACGCCGGGGAGCTGTTTTTT
NA | TRBD1 | TRBJ1-1 | TRBV6-5 | CASMPRGRTEAFF | TGTGCCAGCATGCCCAGGGGGCGGACTGAAGCTTTCTTT
NA | NA | TRBJ1-1 | TRBV11-2 | CASSLDTWNTEAFF | TGTGCCAGCAGCTTAGATACTTGGAACACTGAAGCTTTCTTT
NA | TRBD2 | TRBJ2-1 | TRBV7-2 | CASSSGGGQFF | TGTGCCAGCAGCTCCGGGGGGGGGCAGTTCTTC
once | NA | TRBJ2-1 | TRBV12-3/TRBV12-4 | CASSPGLGGQFF | TGTGCCAGCAGTCCTGGACTAGGGGGGCAGTTCTTC
NA | TRBD2 | TRBJ2-5 | TRBV25-1 | CASSESRGDRETQYF | TGTGCCAGCAGTGAATCGCGGGGGGATCGAGAGACCCAGTACTTC
NA | TRBD1 | TRBJ1-2 | TRBV5-1 | CASSLEAGGANGYTF | TGCGCCAGCAGCTTGGAGGCAGGGGGCGCGAATGGCTACACCTTC
NA | TRBD1 | TRBJ2-1 | TRBV3-1/TRBV3-2 | CASSQDGTGGSNNEQFF | TGTGCCAGCAGCCAAGACGGGACAGGAGGGTCCAACAATGAGCAGTTCTTC
NA | TRBD1 | TRBJ2-2 | TRBV29-1 | CSVDTDDRDESGELFF | TGCAGCGTTGACACCGACGACAGGGACGAATCAGGGGAGCTGTTTTTT
NA | TRBD1 | TRBJ1-1 | TRBV7-2 | CASSVIRGSTEAFF | TGTGCCAGCAGCGTAATCAGGGGGAGCACTGAAGCTTTCTTT
NA | NA | TRBJ2-7 | TRBV7-2 | CASSLFGGLSYEQYF | TGTGCCAGCAGCTTGTTCGGGGGGCTTTCCTACGAGCAGTACTTC
once | NA | TRBJ1-4 | TRBV5-4 | CASSPGGAGGGEKLFF | TGTGCCAGCAGCCCCGGGGGGGCCGGCGGAGGTGAAAAACTGTTTTTT
NA | NA | TRBJ1-2 | TRBV7-9 | CASSLALANYGYTF | TGTGCCAGCAGCTTAGCGCTGGCAAACTATGGCTACACCTTC
NA | TRBD2 | TRBJ2-2 | TRBV7-9 | CASSSPGGSSRELFF | TGTGCCAGCAGTTCTCCGGGGGGATCCAGCCGGGAGCTGTTTTTT
NA | NA | TRBJ1-2 | TRBV10-3 | CAISESGGDVNGYTF | TGTGCCATCAGTGAGTCAGGAGGGGACGTCAATGGCTACACCTTC
NA | NA | TRBJ1-2 | TRBV28 | CASHEGKYGYTF | TGTGCCAGCCACGAGGGAAAGTATGGCTACACCTTC
NA | NA | TRBJ2-6 | TRBV3-1/TRBV3-2 | CASSQASGANVLTF | TGTGCCAGCAGCCAAGCTTCTGGGGCCAACGTCCTGACTTTC
few | TRBD1 | TRBJ1-1 | TRBV7-8 | CASRLDRVNTEAFF | TGTGCCAGCAGACTGGACAGGGTGAACACTGAAGCTTTCTTT
NA | TRBD1 | TRBJ2-5 | TRBV27 | CASSRRQGARETQYF | TGTGCCAGCAGTCGAAGACAGGGGGCGCGGGAGACCCAGTACTTC